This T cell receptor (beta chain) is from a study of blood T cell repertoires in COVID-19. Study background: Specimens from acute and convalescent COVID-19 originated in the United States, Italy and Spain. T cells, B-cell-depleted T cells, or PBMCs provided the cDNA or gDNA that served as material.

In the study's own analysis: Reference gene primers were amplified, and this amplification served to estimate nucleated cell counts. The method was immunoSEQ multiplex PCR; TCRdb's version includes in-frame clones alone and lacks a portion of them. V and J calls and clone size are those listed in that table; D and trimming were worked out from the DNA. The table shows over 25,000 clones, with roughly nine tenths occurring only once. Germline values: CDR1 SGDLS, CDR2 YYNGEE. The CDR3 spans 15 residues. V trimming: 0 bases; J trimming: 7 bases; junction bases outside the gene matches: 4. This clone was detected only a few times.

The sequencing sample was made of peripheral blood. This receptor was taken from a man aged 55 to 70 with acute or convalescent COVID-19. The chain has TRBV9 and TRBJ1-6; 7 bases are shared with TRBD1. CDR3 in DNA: TGTGCCAGCAGCGTAGAAGGGGGCCTGAATTCACCCCTCCACTTT. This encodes CASSVEGGLNSPLHF.